These 2 T cell receptor beta chains originate from one sample sequenced in a study of cytomegalovirus exposure and HLA in healthy donors. Primers for the PCR totalled 60 Vbeta and 13 Jbeta. Here immunoSEQ multiplex PCR was the method, and the copy in TCRdb shows in-frame clones only, minus some. The table shows around 160,000 clones, with about 73% occurring only once. Specimen: PBMCs. The source of these receptors is a man aged 40-49 years in good health and CMV-seropositive.

In DNA form, the CDR3 reads TGTGCCAGCAGCTCCCGGGGGGCGGGCTCTGGGGCCAACGTCCTGACTTTC. It encodes CASSSRGAGSGANVLTF. J is TRBJ2-6 and V is TRBV7-3; a possible D gene is TRBD2 (7 bases). Germline V gives CDR1 SGHTA, CDR2 FQGTGA. With 4 bases removed from V and 0 bases from J, the gap between germline ends came to 13 bases. The length of the CDR3 is 17 residues. The full variable domain, its missing parts supplied by reference TRBV7-3 and TRBJ2-6, is GAGVSQTPSNKVTEKGKYVELRCDPISGHTALYWYRQSLGQGPEFLIYFQGTGAADDSGLPNDRFFAVRPEGSVSTLKIQRTERGDSAVYLCASSSRGAGSGANVLTFGAGSRLTVL.

This clone showed up just once. This sequence joins TRBV7-6 and TRBJ2-7, with D possibly matching TRBD2 (6 bases). The V end lost 4 bases, the J end lost 4 bases, and 20 bases lay between the germline ends. CDR3 length: 16 residues. Germline V gene lookup returns CDR1 SGHVS and CDR2 FNYEAQ. CDR3: CASSSDPGSGTYEQYF. DNA of the CDR3: TGTGCCAGCAGCTCAGACCCGGGTTCAGGGACTTACGAGCAGTACTTC.